This T cell receptor (beta chain) was profiled in a study of blood T cell repertoires in COVID-19. CDR1 and CDR2 from the germline V gene are MGHDK and SYGVNS. The CDR3 has 14 amino acids. V lost 4 bases and J lost 3; bases outside the gene matches: 5. The method was immunoSEQ multiplex PCR; TCRdb's version includes in-frame clones alone and lacks a portion of them. This sample carries just under 250,000 clones, around 89% of them seen once, and the ten largest clones take about 4%. Sequencing was carried out using PBMCs or T cells enriched from blood (not recorded which). This receptor was identified in a woman aged 25 to 39 who had recovered from COVID-19. The chain links TRBV25-1 to TRBJ1-2, with 7 bases that match TRBD1. The CDR3 DNA follows: TGTGCCAGCAGTGGGAGACAGGGATACTATGGCTACACCTTC. It translates to CASSGRQGYYGYTF.